This T cell receptor beta chain stems from a study of post-analysis software for immune sequencing data. Study details: Relapsing-remitting, secondary progressive and progressive-relapsing forms of multiple sclerosis all featured among disease courses. Whole-study findings and limits: Controls showed significantly higher normalized Chao1 diversity than did multiple sclerosis patients. Included in a set of four or five TRBV segments more frequent in patients than controls were TRBV5-6, TRBV5-1 and TRBV20-1. Samples prepared in the same batch strongly co-clustered by F measure.

Unique molecular identifiers featured in each of the TCR beta cDNA libraries. When about 1 to 11 million T cells were used, they gave hundreds of thousands of cDNA molecules. From the PCR reads, TCRdb called clonotypes with MiXCR, one entry per CDR3 protein. The sample holds under 900,000 distinct CDR3 sequences, roughly 58% seen once. Germline lookup yields CDR1 SGHRS and CDR2 YFSETQ. V was pared by 0 bases and J by 3 bases, with 9 bases of the junction left unmatched. CDR3 length: 17 amino acids. A few counts support this clonotype. Its antigen remains unidentified. Sequencing was performed on blood. The receptor was isolated from a girl under 18 with multiple sclerosis. The rearrangement uses TRBV5-1 and TRBJ1-2; 9 bases line up with TRBD1. The CDR3 nucleotides are TGCGCCAGCAGCTTGGAGGTCGGGACAGGGCAGGACTATGGCTACACCTTC. This codes for CASSLEVGTGQDYGYTF.